The next 2 T cell receptor beta chains were all read from a single sample in a study of OX40 agonist ivuxolimab in advanced cancers. The assay was immunoSEQ multiplex PCR, and TCRdb's table has in-frame clones only and misses some. The table includes 50,000 to 55,000 clones, 60% to 80% detected once. The sequences come from CD4+ or CD8+ T cells sorted from blood, collected in a trial of the OX40 agonist ivuxolimab. The receptors come from an adult with an advanced solid tumor such as melanoma, head and neck, liver or kidney cancer.

The chain couples TRBV6-6 to TRBJ2-2; D remains ambiguous. Looked up from germline, CDR1 is MNHNY and CDR2 is SVGAGI (reference sequence). The ends were cut back, 0 bases at V and 5 bases at J, with 10 bases in the middle. The CDR3 contains 15 residues. CDR3 loop: CASSYSRKGTGELFF. As DNA, the CDR3 is TGTGCCAGCAGTTACTCGAGGAAAGGTACCGGGGAGCTGTTTTTT.

DNA of the CDR3: TGTGCCAGCTCACCAAGAACGGACCGTGGTTTCGAAAAACTGTTTTTT. Translated: CASSPRTDRGFEKLFF. V is TRBV18 and J is TRBJ1-4; D gene uncertain. Germline assignment: CDR1 KGHSH and CDR2 LQKENI. The CDR3 covers 16 residues. V lost 2 bases and J lost 8, with 18 bases in between.